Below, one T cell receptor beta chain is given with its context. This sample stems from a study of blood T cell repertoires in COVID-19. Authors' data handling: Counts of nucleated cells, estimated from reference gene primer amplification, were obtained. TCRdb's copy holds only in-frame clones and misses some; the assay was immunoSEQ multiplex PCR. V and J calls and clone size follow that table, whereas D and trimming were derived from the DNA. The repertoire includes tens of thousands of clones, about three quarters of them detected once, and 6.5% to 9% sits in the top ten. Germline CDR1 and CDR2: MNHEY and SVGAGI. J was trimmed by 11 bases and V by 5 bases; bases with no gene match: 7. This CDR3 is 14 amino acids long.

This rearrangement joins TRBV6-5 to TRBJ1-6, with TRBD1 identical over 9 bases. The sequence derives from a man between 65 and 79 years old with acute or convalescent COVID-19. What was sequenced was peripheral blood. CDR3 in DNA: TGTGCCAGCAGTCCTCAGACAGGGGGTCCACCCCTCCACTTT. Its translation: CASSPQTGGPPLHF.